These 8 T cell receptor beta chains were sequenced from one sample in a study of Ad26.COV2.S vaccination and SARS-CoV-2 variants. Noted treatment: around 19 received Ad26.COV2.S at low or high dose, single or two shots; about 5 received placebo; per-sample allocation not given. All samples were drawn on day 63, counting from the first vaccine or placebo injection. Some clones are missing from TCRdb's copy, which holds only in-frame ones; the method was immunoSEQ multiplex PCR. Among 350,000 to 450,000 clones listed, over 80% were seen once. The sample here was peripheral blood, taken in a trial of Ad26.COV2.S vaccine versus placebo. These receptors originate from a person aged 18-65 years who received the Ad26.COV2.S COVID-19 vaccine or a placebo.

V usage is TRBV27 and J usage is TRBJ2-7, with 8 bases aligning to TRBD1. The V and J ends lost 9 bases and 2 bases, in that order; junction bases with no gene match: 3. The CDR3 spans 12 residues. The germline V gene has CDR1 MNHEY and CDR2 SMNVEV (reference sequence). The chain's CDR3 is CASWTGPYEQYF. The CDR3 DNA follows: TGTGCCAGTTGGACAGGGCCCTACGAGCAGTACTTC.

This clone was counted once. V gene TRBV12-5 combines with J gene TRBJ2-2, with 7 bases matching TRBD2. The V gene end was trimmed by 1 base and the J gene end by 4 bases; junction bases not matched to a gene: 3. The CDR3 totals 15 residues. CDR1 and CDR2 from the germline V gene are LGHNT and FRNRAP. Here the CDR3 reads CASGLEPGGTGELFF. As DNA, the CDR3 is TGTGCTAGTGGTTTGGAGCCGGGGGGCACCGGGGAGCTGTTTTTT.

The chain joins TRBV11-2 to TRBJ2-5; 9 bases fit TRBD2. CDR1 SGHAT and CDR2 FQNNGV come from the germline V gene. After removal of 3 bases from V and 5 bases from J, the junction contained 7 bases not matched to a gene. The length of the CDR3 is 15 residues. The CDR3 DNA follows: TGTGCCAGCAGCTTGATGCGGGGGGGCTGGGAGACCCAGTACTTC. It yields the protein CASSLMRGGWETQYF.

The chain joins TRBV4-3 to TRBJ2-1, with D tentatively TRBD2 (6 bases). This CDR3 is 15 amino acids long. V lost 4 bases to trimming and J lost 2 bases, with 12 bases between them. Germline lookup yields CDR1 LGHNA and CDR2 YSLEER. CDR3 amino acids: CASSPIREPYNEQFF. CDR3 sequence (DNA): TGCGCCAGCAGCCCTATCCGGGAGCCCTACAATGAGCAGTTCTTC.

The chain has TRBV6-6 and TRBJ2-7; TRBD1 matches 7 bases. V lost 2 bases to trimming and J lost 4 bases; unmatched junction nucleotides: 5. This CDR3 has 14 residues. CDR1 and CDR2 from the germline V gene are MNHNY and SVGAGI (reference sequence). The CDR3 loop reads CASSYGTATYEQYF. The CDR3 bases are TGTGCCAGCAGTTACGGGACAGCCACGTACGAGCAGTACTTC.

The V call is TRBV4-2, the J call TRBJ1-2; 8 bases match TRBD1. Germline V gene sequence: CDR1 LGHNA, CDR2 YNFKEQ. V was clipped by 1 base and J by 6 bases; unmatched bases: 10. This CDR3 is 16 amino acids long. The CDR3 sequence is CASSQVVPTGADGYTF. In DNA form, the CDR3 reads TGTGCCAGCAGCCAAGTCGTTCCGACAGGGGCAGATGGCTACACCTTC.

This clone has just one count. V usage is TRBV28 and J usage is TRBJ1-2, with D perhaps matching TRBD1 (6 bases). This CDR3 contains 18 residues. The germline V and J ends were trimmed by 2 bases and 1 base, with 20 bases remaining between them. From germline, CDR1 is MDHEN and CDR2 SYDVKM. Here the CDR3 DNA reads TGTGCCAGCAGTTTAGAATGGGAGGGGGGGAGCCTTAACTATGGCTACACCTTC. This codes for CASSLEWEGGSLNYGYTF.

The V call is TRBV6-5, the J call TRBJ2-7; 9 positions agree with TRBD2. Germline assignment: CDR1 MNHEY and CDR2 SVGAGI. J lost 2 bases, V lost 0 bases, and 2 bases had no gene match. CDR3 length: 15 amino acids. The DNA of the CDR3 is TGTGCCAGCAGTTACTCGACTAGCGGCCCCTACGAGCAGTACTTC. This gives the protein CASSYSTSGPYEQYF.